This T cell receptor beta chain was captured in a study of T-cell reconstitution after alpha-beta-depleted transplantation in children. The CDR3 covers 14 residues. Trimming cost V 6 bases and J 7 bases, with 18 bases left between them. CDR1 and CDR2 from the germline V gene are KGHSH and LQKENI. The TCRbeta library incorporated unique molecular identifiers. TCRdb processed the PCR reads anew with MiXCR; each CDR3 protein has one entry. Among 640,000 or so distinct CDR3 sequences listed, roughly 15% were seen once. This chain connects TRBV18 to TRBJ1-2; D gene ambiguous. This material consisted of PBMCs from the stem cell graft donor, taken from the stem cell graft. The receptor was derived from a human donor who donated a stem cell graft to a child with acute myeloid leukemia. The CDR3 here is CASSLGSRSGGYTF. The CDR3 DNA sequence: TGTGCCAGCTCCCTTGGGAGCCGGTCTGGTGGCTACACCTTC.